This T cell receptor beta chain was recorded in a study of T cell responses to AZD1222 COVID-19 vaccine. The wider study: Some second doses came at about 4 weeks and others at about 12 weeks; these were pooled.

For this clone: Antigen specificity is unknown.

The study, taken as a whole, reports: Compared with day 0, the breadth and depth of the Spike-specific TCR repertoire rose significantly after two doses of AZD1222. Most donors were white British, females outnumbered males, and clonal diversity was possibly underestimated.

Germline V gene lookup returns CDR1 MNHNS and CDR2 SASEGT. The ends were cut back, 5 bases at V and 7 bases at J, with 18 bases in the middle. This CDR3 contains 15 residues. Generated by immunoSEQ multiplex PCR, the TCRdb table keeps only in-frame clones and is missing some. The sample carries under 130,000 clones, 80% to 95% recorded once. The V and J genes are TRBV6-1 and TRBJ2-1; either TRBD1 or TRBD2 may supply D (5 bases each). The sequences come from peripheral blood, collected on day 0 of AZD1222 vaccination. This sequence was found in an adult in good health. This CDR3 reads CASSLGPPLGNEQFF. DNA of the CDR3: TGTGCCAGCAGTTTGGGACCACCCCTGGGGAATGAGCAGTTCTTC.